Shown below are 25 T cell receptor beta chains from a single sample sequenced in a study of technical replicates of blood from four donors. Sequencing was performed with immunoSEQ multiplex PCR; in TCRdb, only in-frame clones are kept and a portion is missing. Of tens of thousands of clones detected, over 95% appear once; the ten largest clones hold 0.24%. Sequencing input: T cells isolated from PBMCs. These receptor sequences come from a human donor in good health.

The rearrangement uses TRBV28 and TRBJ2-7, with TRBD2 as a possible D gene (5 bases). V shed 3 bases and J shed 2 bases, with 17 bases lying between them. This CDR3 contains 16 residues. The germline gives CDR1 MDHEN, CDR2 SYDVKM. The CDR3 here is CASSFSASGVPYEQYF. The CDR3 DNA is TGTGCCAGCAGTTTTTCCGCCTCCGGGGTGCCCTACGAGCAGTACTTC.

The chain employs TRBV25-1 and TRBJ1-5; no reliable D call. Trimming removed 1 base from V and 5 bases from J, with 12 bases in between. CDR1 is MGHDK, CDR2 SYGVNS, per germline. The CDR3 length is 15 residues. The DNA of the CDR3 is TGTGCCAGCAGTGAATCTCGCGACACCGATCAGCCCCAGCATTTT. Translated: CASSESRDTDQPQHF.

The chain employs TRBV2 and TRBJ1-6, with D unclear. The CDR3 totals 13 residues. Germline CDR1 is SNHLY and CDR2 is FYNNEI. V lost 7 bases to trimming and J lost 1 base, with 5 bases between them. CDR3 sequence reads: CASKRSYNSPLHF. In nucleotides, the CDR3 is TGTGCCAGCAAGAGGTCCTATAATTCACCCCTCCACTTT.

The chain recombines TRBV27 with TRBJ2-4; 7 nucleotides agree with TRBD1. The CDR3 sequence is 15 residues long. CDR1 and CDR2 from the germline V gene are MNHEY and SMNVEV (reference sequence). The trim removed 4 bases at V and 12 bases at J, leaving 15 bases unmatched. CDR3 in DNA: TGTGCCAGCAGTTCCCCTGGGGCTCAGGGGGAGCGTCAGTACTTC. This encodes CASSSPGAQGERQYF.

The chain links TRBV11-3 to TRBJ1-3, with unresolved D. This CDR3 spans 13 amino acids. Germline CDR1 SGHNT, CDR2 YENEEA. Trimming took 3 bases from V and 0 from J, leaving 3 bases between them. The DNA for the CDR3 is TGTGCCAGCAGCTTGGCCTCTGGAAACACCATATATTTT. Protein sequence: CASSLASGNTIYF.

The V gene is TRBV6-5, the J gene TRBJ1-2; weak D call: TRBD1 (5 bases). This CDR3 is built from 15 residues. With 2 bases removed from V and 2 bases from J, the gap between germline ends came to 12 bases. CDR1 is MNHEY and CDR2 is SVGAGI in the germline V gene. As DNA, the CDR3 is TGTGCCAGCAGTTACGGTCGGCAGGGAAACTATGGCTACACCTTC. Amino acids: CASSYGRQGNYGYTF.

Only one count was recorded for this clone. CDR3 sequence reads: CASSLVRLAVQETQYF. Written as DNA, the CDR3 is TGCGCCAGCAGCTTGGTGAGACTAGCGGTACAAGAGACCCAGTACTTC. The J gene is TRBJ2-5, the V gene TRBV5-1; 9 bases align to TRBD2. This CDR3 comprises 16 residues. Germline trimming cut 0 bases from V and 2 bases from J; bases unmatched to any gene: 5. Germline lookup yields CDR1 SGHRS and CDR2 YFSETQ. Together with reference TRBV5-1 and TRBJ2-5, the CDR3 gives the full variable domain: KAGVTQTPRYLIKTRGQQVTLSCSPISGHRSVSWYQQTPGQGLQFLFEYFSETQRNKGNFPGRFSGRQFSNSRSEMNVSTLELGDSALYLCASSLVRLAVQETQYFGPGTRLLVL.

This sequence joins TRBV29-1 and TRBJ1-4, with TRBD1 matching over 9 bases. V was pared by 5 bases and J by 9 bases, with 10 bases of the junction left unmatched. There are 14 residues in the CDR3. Germline V lookup: CDR1 SQVTM, CDR2 ANQGSEA. In DNA form, the CDR3 reads TGCAGCGTTAGACCGGGGACAGGGCGGCAAAAACTGTTTTTT. Its protein product is CSVRPGTGRQKLFF. The whole variable domain, remainder taken from reference TRBV29-1 and TRBJ1-4, is SAVISQKPSRDICQRGTSLTIQCQVDSQVTMMFWYRQQPGQSLTLIATANQGSEATYESGFVIDKFPISRPNLTFSTLTVSNMSPEDSSIYLCSVRPGTGRQKLFFGSGTQLSVL.

This clone was counted a single time. V usage is TRBV11-3 and J usage is TRBJ2-5; D unclear. This CDR3 is 14 amino acids long. V lost 3 bases, J lost 2 bases, and 10 bases lay in between. Germline values: CDR1 SGHNT, CDR2 YENEEA. CDR3 DNA: TGTGCCAGCAGCTTTACAACAGCTCAAGAGACCCAGTACTTC. Encoded protein: CASSFTTAQETQYF. The variable domain in full, completed from reference TRBV11-3 and TRBJ2-5, reads EAGVVQSPRYKIIEKKQPVAFWCNPISGHNTLYWYLQNLGQGPELLIRYENEEAVDDSQLPKDRFSAERLKGVDSTLKIQPAELGDSAVYLCASSFTTAQETQYFGPGTRLLVL.

The genes are TRBV4-1 and TRBJ1-5; D might be TRBD1 (5 bases). The CDR3 sequence is 18 residues long. V was pared by 5 bases and J by 0 bases, with 20 bases between. Per the germline V gene, CDR1 is MGHRA and CDR2 is YSYEKL. For the CDR3, the DNA is TGCGCCAGCAGCGTTGGGGGGGGTGATTTTGGTAGCAATCAGCCCCAGCATTTT. Translating gives CASSVGGGDFGSNQPQHF.

J is TRBJ2-5 and V is TRBV7-9, with D perhaps matching TRBD2 (5 bases). The CDR3 has 16 residues. Deletions cut 10 bases from V and 1 base from J, with 22 bases between. Germline assignment: CDR1 SEHNR and CDR2 FQNEAQ (reference sequence). The CDR3 here is CATTAYSDFFQETQYF. CDR3 sequence (DNA): TGTGCCACGACGGCATACTCGGACTTTTTCCAAGAGACCCAGTACTTC.

In its sample, this clone was seen once. This chain connects TRBV10-2 to TRBJ2-1, with 13 positions matching TRBD2. CDR1 is WSHSY and CDR2 is SAAADI in the germline V gene. This CDR3 spans 14 amino acids. The V gene end was trimmed by 6 bases and the J gene end by 4 bases; junction bases not matched to a gene: 0. CDR3 residues: CASRLAGGYNEQFF. In DNA form, the CDR3 reads TGCGCCAGCAGACTAGCGGGGGGGTACAATGAGCAGTTCTTC.

This clone was counted once. V and J are TRBV6-4 and TRBJ2-7; possible D gene TRBD2, 5 bases. Germline CDR1 reads MRHNA; CDR2 reads SNTAGT. The CDR3 has 13 residues. V was pared by 5 bases and J by 2 bases, with 10 bases between. This chain's CDR3 is CASSHGETYEQYF. The CDR3 bases are TGTGCCAGCAGTCACGGGGAGACCTACGAGCAGTACTTC.

V usage is TRBV6-5 and J usage is TRBJ2-1; 9 nucleotides align to TRBD1. From germline, CDR1 is MNHEY and CDR2 SVGAGI. There are 15 residues in the CDR3. Trimming at V came to 6 bases and at J to 9 bases, leaving 12 bases not matched to a gene. CDR3 in amino acids: CASRQGANVRAEQFF. CDR3 DNA sequence: TGTGCCAGCAGACAGGGGGCCAATGTTCGGGCTGAGCAGTTCTTC.

The chain employs TRBV5-1 and TRBJ2-5, with a weak D call TRBD1 (5 bases). Trimming pared 3 bases from V and 1 base from J, leaving 10 bases between. This CDR3 has 14 amino acids. Germline CDR1 and CDR2: SGHRS and YFSETQ. This CDR3 reads CASSSRTFQETQYF. The DNA of the CDR3 is TGCGCCAGCAGCTCAAGGACATTCCAAGAGACCCAGTACTTC.

V is TRBV6-1 and J is TRBJ2-1; 11 bases are a match to TRBD2. Germline V gives CDR1 MNHNS, CDR2 SASEGT. Trimming at V came to 6 bases and at J to 4 bases, leaving 5 bases not matched to a gene. This CDR3 contains 15 residues. The CDR3 DNA sequence: TGTGCCAGCAGCGTAACTAGCGGGGGTTACAATGAGCAGTTCTTC. This codes for CASSVTSGGYNEQFF.

The chain links TRBV6-5 to TRBJ2-5, with 13 bases identical to TRBD2. The CDR3 has 16 amino acids. Germline CDR1 MNHEY, CDR2 SVGAGI. Trimming at V came to 2 bases and at J to 2 bases, leaving 2 bases not matched to a gene. The CDR3 DNA reads TGTGCCAGCAGTTACGGGACTAGCGGGGCACAAGAGACCCAGTACTTC. Encoded protein: CASSYGTSGAQETQYF.

This clone showed up just once. The chain couples TRBV4-1 to TRBJ2-7; possible D gene TRBD2, 7 bases. The CDR3 is made up of 15 amino acids. Germline CDR1 reads MGHRA; CDR2 reads YSYEKL. V was pared by 4 bases and J by 3 bases, with 16 bases between. Here the CDR3 DNA reads TGCGCCAGCAGCCCGGAGGGGGGGGGATTCTACGAGCAGTACTTC. Protein product: CASSPEGGGFYEQYF.

The rearrangement links TRBV12-5 to TRBJ2-3; D is perhaps TRBD2 (6 bases). The CDR3 is made up of 12 amino acids. V was clipped by 7 bases and J by 4 bases, with 9 bases between them. The germline gives CDR1 LGHNT, CDR2 FRNRAP. The CDR3 region has the DNA TGTGCTAGTGCCGGGGGATCAGATACGCAGTATTTT. Encoded protein: CASAGGSDTQYF.

The chain has TRBV5-8 and TRBJ2-3, with TRBD2 matching over 8 bases. This CDR3 has 15 amino acids. J lost 3 bases, V lost 3 bases, and 6 bases had no gene match. Germline V CDR1 and CDR2: SGHTS, YDEGEE. The CDR3 DNA reads TGTGCCAGCAGCTCCTCGGGAGGGACTACAGATACGCAGTATTTT. The encoded protein is CASSSSGGTTDTQYF.

This sequence joins TRBV4-2 and TRBJ2-5; the match to TRBD2 covers 8 bases. This CDR3 has 16 amino acids. Trimming at V came to 2 bases and at J to 0 bases, leaving 5 bases not matched to a gene. Per germline, CDR1 LGHNA and CDR2 YNFKEQ. CDR3 nucleotide sequence: TGTGCCAGCAGCCAAAGAATAGCGGGGAACCAAGAGACCCAGTACTTC. Translation: CASSQRIAGNQETQYF.

The V and J genes are TRBV6-1 and TRBJ1-3; D remains unclear. The V gene lost 3 bases and the J gene lost 0 bases, with 6 bases spanning the gap. CDR1 is MNHNS and CDR2 is SASEGT in the germline V gene. This CDR3 contains 14 residues. The CDR3 is CASSDQSSGNTIYF. The CDR3 nucleotides read TGTGCCAGCAGTGACCAGTCCTCTGGAAACACCATATATTTT.

The chain employs TRBV5-1 and TRBJ1-1; 11 positions agree with TRBD1. The CDR3 has 17 amino acids. The J segment lost 2 bases and the V segment lost 3 bases, leaving 9 bases of the junction unmatched. From germline, CDR1 is SGHRS and CDR2 YFSETQ. The CDR3 region is CASSSGQGAASNTEAFF. The CDR3 region has the DNA TGCGCCAGCAGCTCCGGACAGGGGGCGGCGAGTAACACTGAAGCTTTCTTT.

This sequence joins TRBV27 and TRBJ2-3; 8 bases are a match to TRBD2. J gave up 2 bases and V 7 bases, and 2 bases lay outside the gene matches. The CDR3 totals 13 residues. Germline V gene sequence: CDR1 MNHEY, CDR2 SMNVEV (reference sequence). CDR3 residues: CASTGGHTDTQYF. CDR3 nucleotide sequence: TGTGCCAGCACGGGAGGGCACACAGATACGCAGTATTTT.

The chain is built from TRBV27 and TRBJ2-2; D is possibly TRBD2 (6 bases). Germline CDR1 is MNHEY and CDR2 is SMNVEV (reference sequence). V dropped 6 bases and J dropped 1 base, with 15 bases sitting between them. The CDR3 runs to 16 residues. This CDR3 is CASSRFGRVNTGELFF. CDR3 coding DNA: TGTGCCAGCAGCAGATTCGGGAGAGTGAACACCGGGGAGCTGTTTTTT.